The source of this T cell receptor beta chain is a study of beta chain features in type 1 diabetes. This CDR3 contains 16 residues. Germline CDR1 reads SGDLS; CDR2 reads YYNGEE. V gave up 0 bases and J gave up 7 bases; unmatched junction bases: 8. What was sequenced were expressed TCRB transcripts, since all of the isolated RNA had been reverse transcribed. Assay: immunoSEQ multiplex PCR; the TCRdb copy retains only in-frame clones and omits some. There are tens of thousands of clones in the sample; approximately 59% occur only once, and roughly 2% lies in the top ten. Notes on the study in general: Patients' naive, central memory and Treg TCRB repertoires seemed closer to one another than those of healthy donors.

As for this clone: Its antigen is as yet unknown.

Material for sequencing was Tregs from blood. The TCR comes from a woman in her late teens or twenties in good health. The chain employs TRBV9 and TRBJ2-1; 9 bases map to TRBD2. DNA of the CDR3: TGTGCCAGCAGCGTAGTCTCTGCGGGGGGGCGGAATGAGCAGTTCTTC. This codes for CASSVVSAGGRNEQFF.